This is a list of T cell receptor beta chains from one sample in a study of blood T cell repertoires in COVID-19. Libraries were prepared by immunoSEQ multiplex PCR; TCRdb keeps only in-frame clonotypes and omits some of them. The data show 70,000 to 80,000 clones, 75% to 90% seen once. Sequenced: peripheral blood. Receptors were obtained from a human donor in a cohort sampled during active COVID-19. CDR3s include the opening cysteine and the closing phenylalanine or tryptophan. A D gene is named only where the DNA matches it firmly. The listing skips clone size in some rows; elsewhere it reads once, few, many or a size class.

TRBJ2-7 - TRBD2 15 TRBV6-6 TGTGCCAGCACCCTTAGCGGGGGGCCTTCCTACGAGCAGTACTTC CASTLSGGPSYEQYF
TRBJ2-5 few TRBD1 15 TRBV7-2 TGTGCCAGCAGCACGACAGGGGGCAGTTTCTTTCCCCAGTACTTC CASSTTGGSFFPQYF
TRBJ2-3 once - 14 TRBV11-2 TGTGCCAGCACCGGGGGGCTGTCCGCAGATACGCAGTATTTT CASTGGLSADTQYF
TRBJ1-2 - - 15 TRBV5-1 TGCGCCAGCAGCTTGTTGGCAGGGGCCGCCTATGGCTACACCTTC CASSLLAGAAYGYTF
TRBJ1-6 - - 13 TRBV3-1/TRBV3-2 TGTGCCAGCAGCCCCGACAGTAATTCACCCCTCCACTTT CASSPDSNSPLHF
TRBJ1-1 - - 14 TRBV18 TGTGCCAGCTCACCACCCCCGGGGGACACTGAAGCTTTCTTT CASSPPPGDTEAFF
TRBJ1-2 - - 16 TRBV21-1 TGTGCCAGCAGCAAGGTACTAGGGACAGCAAACTATGGCTACACCTTC CASSKVLGTANYGYTF
TRBJ1-2 - TRBD1 14 TRBV29-1 TGCAGCGTTGAACGGACAGGGGGCCTCTATGGCTACACCTTC CSVERTGGLYGYTF
TRBJ2-2 - - 16 TRBV5-1 TGCGCCAGCAGCGAGGAGGGACGTAAGAACACCGGGGAGCTGTTTTTT CASSEEGRKNTGELFF
TRBJ1-2 - TRBD1 14 TRBV18 TGTGCCAGCTCATCCCTCGACAGGGATAATGGCTACACCTTC CASSSLDRDNGYTF
TRBJ2-7 - TRBD2 13 TRBV10-3 TGTGCCATCCGGGGGGGGGTTGGATACGAGCAGTACTTC CAIRGGVGYEQYF
TRBJ1-6 few TRBD1 13 TRBV15 TGTGCCACCAGCAGAACAGGGGAGTCACCCCTCCACTTT CATSRTGESPLHF
TRBJ2-6 - - 15 TRBV5-6 TGTGCCAGCAGCCTAGGAAACTCTGGGGCCAACGTCCTGACTTTC CASSLGNSGANVLTF
TRBJ1-4 - TRBD1 16 TRBV4-3 TGCGCCAGCAGCCAAGACCTAGCGACAGGGGGAGAAAAACTGTTTTTT CASSQDLATGGEKLFF
TRBJ2-1 - - 12 TRBV6-6 TGTGCCAGCAGACAATTAGAGGGAGGGCAGTTCTTC CASRQLEGGQFF
TRBJ2-3 - - 12 TRBV6-6 TGTGCCAGCAGCCCTATAACAGATACGCAGTATTTT CASSPITDTQYF
TRBJ2-3 once TRBD2 14 TRBV10-3 TGTGCCATGCAGTCTAGCGGGGGCTTAGCTACGCAGTATTTT CAMQSSGGLATQYF
TRBJ2-5 - - 13 TRBV5-1 TGCGCCAGCAGCACCGACAGTGTGGAGACCCAGTACTTC CASSTDSVETQYF
TRBJ2-7 once TRBD2 14 TRBV5-5 TGTGCCAGCAGCTTCGGGGGGAGCATCGGCCAGCAGTACTTC CASSFGGSIGQQYF
TRBJ1-2 - TRBD1 15 TRBV24-1 TGTGCCACCAGTGATTTCCCAGGGGGACGGGATGGCTACACCTTC CATSDFPGGRDGYTF
TRBJ1-1 - TRBD1 13 TRBV28 TGTGCCAGCCGACAGGGATGGGGCACTGAAGCTTTCTTT CASRQGWGTEAFF
TRBJ2-5 - TRBD1 15 TRBV5-1 TGCGCCAGCAGCTTGTCGGGACAGGCGGCAGAGACCCAGTACTTC CASSLSGQAAETQYF
TRBJ2-1 - - 15 TRBV7-9 TGTGCCAGCAGCTTAAGAACAGGCCGACTGGGTGAGCAGTTCTTC CASSLRTGRLGEQFF
TRBJ1-2 - - 11 TRBV2 TGTGCCAGCACCCAGGGTATTGGCTACACCTTC CASTQGIGYTF
TRBJ1-5 - - 15 TRBV5-6 TGTGCCAGCAGCCAGACGCAGGTCGGCAATCAGCCCCAGCATTTT CASSQTQVGNQPQHF
TRBJ2-1 once - 11 TRBV5-6 TGTGCCAGCAGCGTCCGCAATGAGCAGTTCTTC CASSVRNEQFF
TRBJ2-1 - TRBD2 15 TRBV5-1 TGCGCCAGCAGCTTGACGGGGGGTGAAGGGAATGAGCAGTTCTTC CASSLTGGEGNEQFF
TRBJ1-3 - TRBD1 15 TRBV5-1 TGCGCCAGCAGCTTGAACGCAGGGGGTGGAAACACCATATATTTT CASSLNAGGGNTIYF
TRBJ1-1 - TRBD1 14 TRBV19 TGTGCCAGCAATCCCAGGGGGCGAGGGACTGAAGCTTTCTTT CASNPRGRGTEAFF
TRBJ2-1 - TRBD2 18 TRBV9 TGTGCCAGCAGCCCTCACAGCGGGGGGACCCTCTCCTACAATGAGCAGTTCTTC CASSPHSGGTLSYNEQFF
TRBJ1-5 - TRBD1 17 TRBV28 TGTGCCAGCAGTCCTCGGGGACAGAGCTATAGCAATCAGCCCCAGCATTTT CASSPRGQSYSNQPQHF
TRBJ2-5 - TRBD2 17 TRBV9 TGTGCCAGCAGCGTAGGTGGTGGAGGGAGGGCGTGGGAGACCCAGTACTTC CASSVGGGGRAWETQYF
TRBJ1-2 - - 14 TRBV25-1 TGTGCCAGCAGTGATGCTATAACCCCCTATGGCTACACCTTC CASSDAITPYGYTF
TRBJ2-3 - TRBD2 18 TRBV7-2 TGTGCCAGCAGCCCATGGGGGACTAGCGGGGGAAGCACAGATACGCAGTATTTT CASSPWGTSGGSTDTQYF
TRBJ2-6 - - 15 TRBV18 TGTGCCAGCTCAACCTCTAGTTCTGGGGCCAACGTCCTGACTTTC CASSTSSSGANVLTF
TRBJ2-3 once - 16 TRBV5-1 TGCGCCAGCAGCTTGGCCCAGGGAGGCCTCACAGATACGCAGTATTTT CASSLAQGGLTDTQYF
TRBJ1-2 - - 17 TRBV5-6 TGTGCCAGCAGCTTGGATGGTAGGAGTGCTCGTAACTATGGCTACACCTTC CASSLDGRSARNYGYTF
TRBJ2-3 - TRBD2 15 TRBV10-3 TGTGCCATCAGTGCCACTAGCGGAAGCACAGATACGCAGTATTTT CAISATSGSTDTQYF
TRBJ1-1 - - 12 TRBV7-9 TGTGCCAGCAGCGGGGGGGCCACTGAAGCTTTCTTT CASSGGATEAFF
TRBJ1-2 once TRBD1 19 TRBV7-9 TGTGCCAGCAGCTTAGGGCTCCGGGACAGGGGGCGCCCCGGCTATGGCTACACCTTC CASSLGLRDRGRPGYGYTF
TRBJ2-7 - - 12 TRBV6-6 TGTGCCAGCAGCCGCCGACAGGCCGAGCAGTACTTC CASSRRQAEQYF
TRBJ2-3 - - 13 TRBV5-4 TGTGCCAGCAGCAGCGCAATCACAGATACGCAGTATTTT CASSSAITDTQYF
TRBJ2-2 few TRBD1 15 TRBV5-4 TGTGCCAGCAGCTCGACAGGGGCGAACACCGGGGAGCTGTTTTTT CASSSTGANTGELFF
TRBJ1-6 - - 13 TRBV30 TGTGCCTGGAGTTCGGGGTACAATTCACCCCTCCACTTT CAWSSGYNSPLHF
TRBJ2-7 - - 13 TRBV12-3/TRBV12-4 TGTGCCAGCACCCAATCTAGCTTCGCCGAGCAGTACTTC CASTQSSFAEQYF
TRBJ2-5 - TRBD1 14 TRBV19 TGTGCCAGTAGTGCCCGGGACAGGGGAGAGACCCAGTACTTC CASSARDRGETQYF
TRBJ2-2 - TRBD2 17 TRBV4-2 TGTGCCAGCAGCCAAGATACTCTAGCGGGGGACACCGGGGAGCTGTTTTTT CASSQDTLAGDTGELFF
TRBJ2-5 - - 18 TRBV5-1 TGCGCCAGCAGCTTGGGGATCACCCGAGGCGGCCGCCAAGAGACCCAGTACTTC CASSLGITRGGRQETQYF
TRBJ2-2 - - 13 TRBV12-3/TRBV12-4 TGTGCCAGCAGTTACCGGGAAACCGGGGAGCTGTTTTTT CASSYRETGELFF
TRBJ1-3 - - 16 TRBV18 TGTGCCAGCTCACCCGCGGTGTTTCACTCTGGAAACACCATATATTTT CASSPAVFHSGNTIYF
TRBJ2-5 - - 14 TRBV5-1 TGCGCCAGCAGCTGGGGGGACGTACAAGAGACCCAGTACTTC CASSWGDVQETQYF
TRBJ1-2 - - 16 TRBV3-1/TRBV3-2 TGTGCCAGCAGCCAAGGGTACGGCAGGGTCAACTATGGCTACACCTTC CASSQGYGRVNYGYTF
TRBJ2-1 - - 15 TRBV9 TGTGCCAGCAGCGTAGGGACTAACTCCTACAATGAGCAGTTCTTC CASSVGTNSYNEQFF
TRBJ1-6 - - 15 TRBV4-1 TGCGCCAGCAGCCAAGGGACAGTCTATAATTCACCCCTCCACTTT CASSQGTVYNSPLHF
TRBJ1-1 - - 15 TRBV7-9 TGTGCCAGCAGCAGGGATCTGCAGGGGAACACTGAAGCTTTCTTT CASSRDLQGNTEAFF
TRBJ1-5 - - 15 TRBV7-9 TGTGCCAGCAGCGCCAAAGGGGTGAGCAATCAGCCCCAGCATTTT CASSAKGVSNQPQHF
TRBJ2-1 once TRBD1 15 TRBV3-1/TRBV3-2 TGTGCCAGCAGCCATAAAAGGGGGCCCTACAATGAGCAGTTCTTC CASSHKRGPYNEQFF
TRBJ2-3 - - 17 TRBV5-1 TGCGCCAGCAGCTTGGCCGGGACTGCTATTATAACAGATACGCAGTATTTT CASSLAGTAIITDTQYF
TRBJ1-5 few - 13 TRBV4-3 TGCGCCAGCAGCCAAGATACAAATCAGCCCCAGCATTTT CASSQDTNQPQHF
TRBJ2-7 - TRBD2 13 TRBV9 TGTGCCAGCAGCGCGGGACTAGACGGCGAGCAGTACTTC CASSAGLDGEQYF